The TCR beta chain described here comes from a study of blood T cells in healthy people across ages. The second PCR ran about 6 to 11 cycles with a sample-barcoded 5' primer and J-beta primers. TCRdb used MiXCR to reprocess the 5' RACE reads, holding one entry per CDR3 protein. This table holds some 800,000 distinct CDR3 sequences, more than 40% found once. Germline CDR1 MNHEY, CDR2 SMNVEV (reference sequence). Trimming took off 2 bases at V and 3 bases at J, with 8 bases between the two ends. The CDR3 extends over 13 amino acids. In its sample, this clonotype was seen many times. The chain joins TRBV27 to TRBJ2-7; D gene uncertain. The receptor's source is a man between 60 and 75 years old in good health. Material: blood. The CDR3 spells CASSLGQDYEQYF. The DNA of the CDR3 is TGTGCCAGCAGTTTAGGCCAGGACTACGAGCAGTACTTC.